These 23 T cell receptor beta chains share one sample of origin, sequenced in a study of blood T cell repertoires in COVID-19. The protocol was immunoSEQ multiplex PCR, while the TCRdb copy is restricted to in-frame clones and leaves out a portion. This sample has around 200,000 clones; about 83% occur once, and the top ten carry 2% to 3%. Sequenced material: peripheral blood. These receptors came from a woman aged 40 to 50 with active or convalescent COVID-19.

This clone was seen once. The chain has TRBV5-1 and TRBJ1-1; TRBD1 matches 9 bases. This CDR3 is 14 amino acids long. V shed 4 bases, J shed 3 bases, and the junction held 4 bases outside the gene matches. Germline CDR1 and CDR2: SGHRS and YFSETQ. The chain's CDR3 is CASSGWTGDTEAFF. DNA for the CDR3: TGCGCCAGCAGCGGCTGGACAGGGGACACTGAAGCTTTCTTT. Full variable domain (rest looked up from reference TRBV5-1 and TRBJ1-1): KAGVTQTPRYLIKTRGQQVTLSCSPISGHRSVSWYQQTPGQGLQFLFEYFSETQRNKGNFPGRFSGRQFSNSRSEMNVSTLELGDSALYLCASSGWTGDTEAFFGQGTRLTVV.

Ten or more counts support this clone. The chain joins TRBV19 to TRBJ2-7; 7 bases map to TRBD2. V gave up 8 bases and J gave up 1 base; unmatched junction bases: 8. The CDR3 has 14 amino acids. From germline, CDR1 is LNHDA and CDR2 SQIVND (reference sequence). DNA of the CDR3: TGTGCCAGTGCCTTACTAGCGAAATCCTACGAGCAGTACTTC. The encoded protein is CASALLAKSYEQYF.

The chain has TRBV2 and TRBJ1-1; 11 bases match TRBD1. V was pared by 7 bases and J by 9 bases, with 10 bases of the junction left unmatched. The CDR3 sequence is 14 residues long. Germline V gene lookup returns CDR1 SNHLY and CDR2 FYNNEI. Here the CDR3 DNA reads TGTGCCAGCATGAACCGGGACAGGGGGGGAAAAGCTTTCTTT. It codes for CASMNRDRGGKAFF.

The chain joins TRBV6-5 to TRBJ1-5; 7 bases line up with TRBD1. This CDR3 is built from 14 residues. V gave up 8 bases and J gave up 0 bases; unmatched junction bases: 4. CDR1 is MNHEY and CDR2 is SVGAGI in the germline V gene. The CDR3 loop reads CASAGTVSNQPQHF. The CDR3 DNA reads as TGTGCCAGCGCCGGGACAGTTAGCAATCAGCCCCAGCATTTT.

This chain links TRBV27 with TRBJ2-7; 8 nucleotides line up with TRBD2. J lost 2 bases, V lost 7 bases, and 10 bases had no gene match. This CDR3 is 15 amino acids long. Germline assignment: CDR1 MNHEY and CDR2 SMNVEV (reference sequence). CDR3 loop: CASMSLGGGTYEQYF. The CDR3 DNA sequence: TGTGCCAGCATGTCTCTTGGCGGGGGGACCTACGAGCAGTACTTC.

This clone came up once. The J gene is TRBJ2-7, the V gene TRBV4-2; D not resolved. Trimming removed 2 bases from V and 3 bases from J, with 26 bases in between. This CDR3 comprises 19 residues. The V gene's germline CDR1 is LGHNA and CDR2 YNFKEQ. As DNA, the CDR3 is TGTGCCAGCAGCCAAAGAGCTCTGGGCAGATTAGGATCCGGCTACGAGCAGTACTTC. Protein product: CASSQRALGRLGSGYEQYF.

The chain joins TRBV6-5 to TRBJ1-4; 8 nucleotides agree with TRBD1. Looked up from germline, CDR1 is MNHEY and CDR2 is SVGAGI. The length of the CDR3 is 14 residues. With V trimmed by 5 bases and J by 8 bases, 7 bases remained unmatched. The CDR3, as DNA: TGTGCCAGCAGTCGTGACAGGGGAGGGGAAAAACTGTTTTTT. It is translated as CASSRDRGGEKLFF.

The rearrangement joins TRBV5-4 to TRBJ1-4, with TRBD1 matching 7 bases. The J segment lost 3 bases and the V segment lost 2 bases, leaving 7 bases of the junction unmatched. CDR3 length equals 16 residues. Germline CDR1 reads SGHNT; CDR2 reads YYREEE (reference sequence). CDR3 amino acids: CASSLNTGAANEKLFF. The CDR3, as DNA: TGTGCCAGCAGCTTAAATACAGGGGCGGCTAATGAAAAACTGTTTTTT.

V usage is TRBV7-2 and J usage is TRBJ1-1; D is unclear. V was shortened by 3 bases and J by 2 bases, with 13 bases between the two germline ends. Germline CDR1 SGHTA, CDR2 FQGNSA. The CDR3 totals 15 residues. The CDR3: CASSFKSGSNTEAFF. DNA of the CDR3: TGTGCCAGCAGCTTTAAATCAGGTTCAAACACTGAAGCTTTCTTT.

This clone was seen just once. The chain uses TRBV10-3 and TRBJ2-1; 9 bases line up with TRBD2. CDR1 is ENHRY and CDR2 is SYGVKD in the germline V gene. The CDR3 covers 16 residues. The trim removed 0 bases at V and 7 bases at J, leaving 7 bases unmatched. CDR3 nucleotides: TGTGCCATCAGTGAGTCGGGCGGGAGGGCCGGTAATGAGCAGTTCTTC. It yields the protein CAISESGGRAGNEQFF.

The CDR3 DNA reads TGTGCCATCAGGCCCGACAGGGGCGACTATGGCTACACCTTC. The encoded protein is CAIRPDRGDYGYTF. V and J are TRBV10-3 and TRBJ1-2, with 8 bases fitting TRBD1. There are 14 residues in the CDR3. CDR1 ENHRY and CDR2 SYGVKD come from the germline V gene. V lost 6 bases and J lost 3; bases outside the gene matches: 6.

This CDR3 is CASSPGGQGDSPLHF. CDR3 DNA sequence: TGTGCCAGCTCACCAGGGGGACAGGGAGACTCACCCCTCCACTTT. The rearrangement joins TRBV18 to TRBJ1-6, with 9 bases matching TRBD1. This CDR3 is 15 amino acids long. J lost 10 bases, V lost 2 bases, and 6 bases had no gene match. Germline CDR1 KGHSH, CDR2 LQKENI.

The chain combines TRBV6-2 or TRBV6-3 with TRBJ1-1, with D perhaps TRBD1 (5 bases). Germline values: CDR1 MNHEY, CDR2 SVGEGT. Trimming stripped 2 bases from V and 1 base from J, with 8 bases between. This CDR3 region has 14 residues. The CDR3 is CASSYDGGNTEAFF. The CDR3, as DNA: TGTGCCAGCAGTTACGACGGGGGGAACACTGAAGCTTTCTTT.

The CDR3 protein is CASSQPASGTTTDTQYF. As DNA, the CDR3 is TGTGCCAGCAGCCAACCCGCTAGCGGAACAACCACAGATACGCAGTATTTT. The rearrangement links TRBV4-2 to TRBJ2-3; 7 bases line up with TRBD2. From germline, CDR1 is LGHNA and CDR2 YNFKEQ. The V gene end was trimmed by 2 bases and the J gene end by 2 bases; junction bases not matched to a gene: 10. The CDR3 covers 17 residues.

CDR3 nucleotide sequence: TGTGCCAGCAGCTTAGGACTAGCGGGGCGCACAGATACGCAGTATTTT. This gives the protein CASSLGLAGRTDTQYF. The chain is built from TRBV7-2 and TRBJ2-3, with TRBD2 identical over 11 bases. This CDR3 is 16 amino acids long. Trimming cost V 1 base and J 1 base; bases outside gene matches: 1. Germline assignment: CDR1 SGHTA and CDR2 FQGNSA.

About this clone itself: Other DNA sequences in the same sample also yield this CDR3. The rearrangement links TRBV11-2 to TRBJ2-7, with D perhaps TRBD1 (5 bases). CDR1 SGHAT and CDR2 FQNNGV come from the germline V gene. Between the trimmed V and J ends, which lost 1 base and 0 bases, there was a span of 7 bases. The CDR3 has 14 residues. CDR3: CASSLGQHSYEQYF. The DNA for the CDR3 is TGTGCCAGCAGCTTAGGACAGCACTCCTACGAGCAGTACTTC.

As concerns this clone: A read error may account for a junction end that differs from germline. The chain combines TRBV11-3 with TRBJ1-2, with D maybe TRBD1 (5 bases). The CDR3 runs 13 residues. The germline CDR1 and CDR2 sequences are SGHNT and YENEEA. CDR3 amino acids: CVSSSYRGFGYTF. DNA for the CDR3: TGTGTCAGCAGCTCCTACCGGGGGTTTGGCTACACCTTC. Drawing the rest from reference TRBV11-3 and TRBJ1-2, the complete variable domain is EAGVVQSPRYKIIEKKQPVAFWCNPISGHNTLYWYLQNLGQGPELLIRYENEEAVDDSQLPKDRFSAERLKGVDSTLKIQPAELGDSAVYLCVSSSYRGFGYTFGSGTRLTVV.

This clone showed up just once. The genes are TRBV11-2 and TRBJ1-3; D unclear. V dropped 5 bases and J dropped 0 bases, with 11 bases sitting between them. CDR3 size: 15 residues. Germline lookup yields CDR1 SGHAT and CDR2 FQNNGV. The CDR3 protein is CASSPTAYSGNTIYF. In DNA, the CDR3 is TGTGCCAGCAGCCCTACAGCTTACTCTGGAAACACCATATATTTT.

The rearrangement links TRBV5-4 to TRBJ1-2; TRBD1 aligns across 10 bases. CDR1 and CDR2 (germline): SGHNT, YYREEE (reference sequence). CDR3 length equals 15 residues. V was clipped by 4 bases and J by 4 bases; unmatched bases: 7. The CDR3 DNA sequence: TGTGCCAGCAGCGCGTGGACAGGGGGTGTCTATGGCTACACCTTC. Amino acid sequence: CASSAWTGGVYGYTF.

There are a few counts of this clone. The chain employs TRBV3-1 (or the pseudogene TRBV3-2) and TRBJ1-3; the match to TRBD1 covers 7 bases. Germline CDR1 LGHDT, CDR2 YNNKEL (reference sequence). J gave up 4 bases and V 3 bases, and 3 bases lay outside the gene matches. The CDR3 contains 14 residues. CDR3 sequence reads: CASSQRDSGNTIYF. The DNA of the CDR3 is TGTGCCAGCAGCCAGAGGGACAGCGGAAACACCATATATTTT.

The CDR3 DNA reads as TGTGCCAGCAGTGAATTTCGGAGGTGGGTCGGCGGAAACTCTGGAAACACCATATATTTT. As protein: CASSEFRRWVGGNSGNTIYF. The chain couples TRBV2 to TRBJ1-3; no firm D call. CDR3 length: 20 amino acids. V was pared by 2 bases and J by 0 bases, with 23 bases between. CDR1 is SNHLY and CDR2 is FYNNEI in the germline V gene.

The rearrangement links TRBV6-5 to TRBJ1-5, with 7 bases that match TRBD1. This CDR3 comprises 14 residues. Germline loops: CDR1 MNHEY, CDR2 SVGAGI. Trimming removed 6 bases from V and 7 bases from J; junction bases left unmatched: 9. The CDR3 region is CASSTRTGGQPQHF. Written as DNA, the CDR3 is TGTGCCAGCAGCACTAGGACAGGTGGCCAGCCCCAGCATTTT.

DNA of the CDR3: TGTGCCAGCAGCGAGGGGACAGTGAACACTGAAGCTTTCTTT. Its protein is CASSEGTVNTEAFF. V and J are TRBV5-5 and TRBJ1-1, with TRBD1 matching over 7 bases. This CDR3 region has 14 residues. V was clipped by 4 bases and J by 0 bases; unmatched bases: 3. CDR1 SGHKS and CDR2 YYEKEE come from the germline V gene (reference sequence).